This T cell receptor beta chain is from a study of CD8 T cells in Susac syndrome. Study-wide background: At the time their blood was drawn, patients with Susac syndrome were either therapy-naive, on corticosteroids (with some of them also receiving intravenous immunoglobulin), or on intravenous immunoglobulin alone.

TEMRA cells were FACS-enriched, and CD8+ and CD4+ T cells were isolated negatively. Germline V gene lookup returns CDR1 MNHEY and CDR2 SMNVEV (reference sequence). The V end lost 10 bases, the J end lost 0 bases, and 10 bases lay between the germline ends. The length of the CDR3 is 12 residues. RNA amounts of 0.5 to 1 ug underwent reverse transcription with random hexamers. An immunoSEQ multiplex PCR amplified TCR beta CDR3 over 54 Vbeta and 13 Jbeta. A single record per CDR3 protein comes from TCRdb applying MiXCR to the immunoSEQ multiplex PCR reads. This table holds about 210,000 distinct CDR3 sequences, roughly 93% found once.

This chain joins TRBV27 and TRBJ2-7; possibly TRBD1 or TRBD2 for D (5 bases each). Sequences were obtained from CD4+ T cells from PBMCs. This clonotype originated in a human donor with Susac syndrome. CDR3 DNA sequence: TGTGCCACGGGACGGAGCTCCTACGAGCAGTACTTC. Protein product: CATGRSSYEQYF.